A selection of T cell receptor beta chains follows, all from one sample in a study of blood T cells in healthy people across ages. MiXCR was run by TCRdb on the 5' RACE reads, yielding one entry per CDR3 protein. Among about 320,000 distinct CDR3 sequences listed, 25% to 30% were seen once. The sample comprised blood. The receptors derive from a woman in her 70s in good health. The CDR3 runs from the conserved cysteine through the conserved F or W. Fields, in order: J gene, clone size, D gene, V gene, CDR3 length, CDR3 DNA, CDR3 protein. D genes are given only for firm matches. Clone size is not always given. Where it is, it says once, few, many or a class for expanded clones.

j_call: TRBJ1-4; clone_size: many; d_call: -; v_call: TRBV6-6; cdr3_length: 11; cdr3_nt: TGTGCCAGCAGCGCCGGGTCCCGCGCGGATTTT; cdr3_aa: CASSAGSRADF
j_call: TRBJ2-5; clone_size: -; d_call: TRBD2; v_call: TRBV2; cdr3_length: 15; cdr3_nt: TGTGCCAGCAGTGACCTAGCGGGAGATAGAAAGACCCAGTACTTC; cdr3_aa: CASSDLAGDRKTQYF
j_call: TRBJ2-3; clone_size: few; d_call: TRBD2; v_call: TRBV4-1; cdr3_length: 20; cdr3_nt: TGCGCCAGCAGCCAATCCCTGGGTAGCGGGCAAATCTTTAGCACAGATACGCAGTATTTT; cdr3_aa: CASSQSLGSGQIFSTDTQYF
j_call: TRBJ1-5; clone_size: -; d_call: TRBD1; v_call: TRBV5-1; cdr3_length: 17; cdr3_nt: TGCGCCAGCAGCTTAGGGACAGGGGGCATGAGCAATCAGCCCCAGCATTTT; cdr3_aa: CASSLGTGGMSNQPQHF
j_call: TRBJ1-2; clone_size: -; d_call: -; v_call: TRBV10-3; cdr3_length: 15; cdr3_nt: TGTGCCATCAGTGAGGGAGGGGGGCGCGGCTATGGCTACACCTTC; cdr3_aa: CAISEGGGRGYGYTF
j_call: TRBJ2-5; clone_size: -; d_call: TRBD1; v_call: TRBV5-6; cdr3_length: 16; cdr3_nt: TGTGCCAGCAGCTCCCAAACGGGACAGATTGTGGAGACCCAGTACTTC; cdr3_aa: CASSSQTGQIVETQYF
j_call: TRBJ1-3; clone_size: -; d_call: TRBD1; v_call: TRBV5-1; cdr3_length: 15; cdr3_nt: TGCGCCAGCAGCCCGGACAGGGGCTCTGGAAACACCATATATTTT; cdr3_aa: CASSPDRGSGNTIYF
j_call: TRBJ2-7; clone_size: few; d_call: -; v_call: TRBV11-2; cdr3_length: 12; cdr3_nt: TGTGCCAGCAGCACTTTTGGTGACGAGCAGTACTTC; cdr3_aa: CASSTFGDEQYF
j_call: TRBJ2-1; clone_size: once; d_call: TRBD2; v_call: TRBV27; cdr3_length: 15; cdr3_nt: TGTGCCAGCAGTGGGACGGGACTAGGTTATTATGAGCAGTTCTTC; cdr3_aa: CASSGTGLGYYEQFF
j_call: TRBJ1-5; clone_size: few; d_call: -; v_call: TRBV6-1; cdr3_length: 15; cdr3_nt: TGTGCCAGCATCCTACAGGGAGAAAGCAATCAGCCCCAGCATTTT; cdr3_aa: CASILQGESNQPQHF
j_call: TRBJ1-2; clone_size: few; d_call: -; v_call: TRBV15; cdr3_length: 14; cdr3_nt: TGTGCCACCAGCAGCGCCCTGACTCCCCATGGCTACACCTTC; cdr3_aa: CATSSALTPHGYTF
j_call: TRBJ2-1; clone_size: -; d_call: TRBD2; v_call: TRBV29-1; cdr3_length: 16; cdr3_nt: TGCAGCGTTGATGACCGGGGGAGGGTGACTAGACTTGAGCAGTTCTTC; cdr3_aa: CSVDDRGRVTRLEQFF
j_call: TRBJ2-1; clone_size: few; d_call: -; v_call: TRBV7-2; cdr3_length: 18; cdr3_nt: TGTGCCAGCAGCCCGTCCACGGGGGCGCGTATTGACTACAATGAGCAGTTCTTC; cdr3_aa: CASSPSTGARIDYNEQFF
j_call: TRBJ1-4; clone_size: few; d_call: -; v_call: TRBV7-9; cdr3_length: 13; cdr3_nt: TGTGCCAGCGGGCGGAATAGCAACGAAAGACTGTTTTTT; cdr3_aa: CASGRNSNERLFF
j_call: TRBJ1-1; clone_size: few; d_call: -; v_call: TRBV28; cdr3_length: 11; cdr3_nt: TGTGCCACCTCAGTGAACACTGAAGCTTTCTTT; cdr3_aa: CATSVNTEAFF
j_call: TRBJ2-1; clone_size: -; d_call: TRBD2; v_call: TRBV12-3/TRBV12-4; cdr3_length: 15; cdr3_nt: TGTGCCAGCAGAGCTACTAGCGGAGGGTACAATGAGCAGTTCTTC; cdr3_aa: CASRATSGGYNEQFF
j_call: TRBJ1-4; clone_size: few; d_call: -; v_call: TRBV2; cdr3_length: 15; cdr3_nt: TGTGCCAGCAGTGAGGGTCAGTGGACAGTACCAACCCTGTTTTTT; cdr3_aa: CASSEGQWTVPTLFF
j_call: TRBJ1-2; clone_size: -; d_call: -; v_call: TRBV6-5; cdr3_length: 14; cdr3_nt: TGTGCCAGCAGTTACGGTCACTCCGGCGGGGGCTACACCTTC; cdr3_aa: CASSYGHSGGGYTF
j_call: TRBJ2-1; clone_size: many; d_call: TRBD2; v_call: TRBV7-9; cdr3_length: 17; cdr3_nt: TGTGCCAGCAGCTCCCTCAAGGGACTAGCGGGAGTGAATGAGCAGTTCTTC; cdr3_aa: CASSSLKGLAGVNEQFF
j_call: TRBJ2-1; clone_size: -; d_call: TRBD2; v_call: TRBV11-2; cdr3_length: 15; cdr3_nt: TGTGCCAGCAGCTTAAGTAGCGGGAGTTTTAATGAGCAGTTCTTC; cdr3_aa: CASSLSSGSFNEQFF
j_call: TRBJ2-5; clone_size: many; d_call: TRBD2; v_call: TRBV7-7; cdr3_length: 13; cdr3_nt: TGTGCTAGCAGCCCCAGCGGGAGCGAGACCCAGTACTTC; cdr3_aa: CASSPSGSETQYF
j_call: TRBJ2-3; clone_size: few; d_call: -; v_call: TRBV10-3; cdr3_length: 16; cdr3_nt: TGTGCCATCAGTTCCCCGGGGGACGGGCGCACAGATACGCAGTATTTT; cdr3_aa: CAISSPGDGRTDTQYF
j_call: TRBJ2-2; clone_size: -; d_call: -; v_call: TRBV6-5; cdr3_length: 17; cdr3_nt: TGTGCCAGCAGTTCCCGATCCCGAGGCCATGACACCGGGGAGCTGTTTTTT; cdr3_aa: CASSSRSRGHDTGELFF
j_call: TRBJ2-7; clone_size: few; d_call: -; v_call: TRBV20-1; cdr3_length: 16; cdr3_nt: TGCAGTGCTAGAGTCCAAGACACTGTTAGAAATTTCGAGCAGTACTTC; cdr3_aa: CSARVQDTVRNFEQYF
j_call: TRBJ1-2; clone_size: -; d_call: TRBD1; v_call: TRBV28; cdr3_length: 14; cdr3_nt: TGTGCCAGCAGCTTAGGGGGCGCAAACTATGGCTACACCTTC; cdr3_aa: CASSLGGANYGYTF
j_call: TRBJ2-5; clone_size: -; d_call: -; v_call: TRBV3-1; cdr3_length: 13; cdr3_nt: TGTGCCAGCAGCCAAGGACCCACCGGGACCCAGTACTTC; cdr3_aa: CASSQGPTGTQYF
j_call: TRBJ1-1; clone_size: few; d_call: -; v_call: TRBV28; cdr3_length: 15; cdr3_nt: TGTGCCAGCAGTTTAGTTGGGCAGAAGGACACTGAAGCTTTCTTT; cdr3_aa: CASSLVGQKDTEAFF
j_call: TRBJ2-7; clone_size: -; d_call: -; v_call: TRBV5-1; cdr3_length: 15; cdr3_nt: TGCGCCAGCAGCTTCGGACAGCCCGTAATCGGCGAGCAGTACTTC; cdr3_aa: CASSFGQPVIGEQYF
j_call: TRBJ2-2; clone_size: -; d_call: TRBD2; v_call: TRBV5-1; cdr3_length: 16; cdr3_nt: TGCGCCAGCACCAAACCGGGACTAGCGGGAGTCGGGGAGCTGTTTTTT; cdr3_aa: CASTKPGLAGVGELFF
j_call: TRBJ2-1; clone_size: -; d_call: TRBD2; v_call: TRBV24-1; cdr3_length: 14; cdr3_nt: TGTGCCACTCGGGCGGGAGGGCATGTAAATGAGCAGTTCTTC; cdr3_aa: CATRAGGHVNEQFF
j_call: TRBJ2-7; clone_size: -; d_call: TRBD1; v_call: TRBV28; cdr3_length: 12; cdr3_nt: TGTGCCAGCAACAGGGGCACCTACGAGCAGTACTTC; cdr3_aa: CASNRGTYEQYF
j_call: TRBJ2-3; clone_size: -; d_call: -; v_call: TRBV20-1; cdr3_length: 15; cdr3_nt: TGCAGTGCTAGAGATGCGGGGATTAGGACAGATACGCAGTATTTT; cdr3_aa: CSARDAGIRTDTQYF
j_call: TRBJ2-6; clone_size: -; d_call: TRBD2; v_call: TRBV5-1; cdr3_length: 17; cdr3_nt: TGCGCCAGCAGCGGTGGACTAGCGGGAGTTGGGGCCAACGTCCTGACTTTC; cdr3_aa: CASSGGLAGVGANVLTF
j_call: TRBJ2-1; clone_size: -; d_call: TRBD2; v_call: TRBV28; cdr3_length: 15; cdr3_nt: TGTGCCAGCAGCCGACCCGGACTAGCGAACAATGAGCAGTTCTTC; cdr3_aa: CASSRPGLANNEQFF
j_call: TRBJ1-1; clone_size: few; d_call: TRBD1; v_call: TRBV11-3; cdr3_length: 13; cdr3_nt: TGTGCCAGCAGCTCGGACAGGAAGACTGAAGCTTTCTTT; cdr3_aa: CASSSDRKTEAFF
j_call: TRBJ2-1; clone_size: -; d_call: -; v_call: TRBV28; cdr3_length: 14; cdr3_nt: TGTGCCAGCCGCCTAGCAAGCCCCTACAATGAGCAGTTCTTC; cdr3_aa: CASRLASPYNEQFF
j_call: TRBJ2-7; clone_size: few; d_call: -; v_call: TRBV9; cdr3_length: 14; cdr3_nt: TGTGCCAGCAGTAAAGGAGGGGGCCTCCGCGAGCAGTACTTC; cdr3_aa: CASSKGGGLREQYF
j_call: TRBJ2-1; clone_size: -; d_call: -; v_call: TRBV4-1; cdr3_length: 14; cdr3_nt: TGCGCCAGCAGCCACCTCGTTCCAAGGAATGAGCAGTTCTTC; cdr3_aa: CASSHLVPRNEQFF
j_call: TRBJ2-1; clone_size: few; d_call: TRBD1; v_call: TRBV28; cdr3_length: 16; cdr3_nt: TGTGCCAGCCGCGGGTTTGGCGCCCCAGGGGGCAATGAGCAGTTCTTC; cdr3_aa: CASRGFGAPGGNEQFF
j_call: TRBJ2-4; clone_size: few; d_call: -; v_call: TRBV6-1; cdr3_length: 15; cdr3_nt: TGTGCCGGCCTCAGGGACGGACTAGCCAAAAACATTCAGTACTTC; cdr3_aa: CAGLRDGLAKNIQYF
j_call: TRBJ2-7; clone_size: many; d_call: -; v_call: TRBV5-1; cdr3_length: 14; cdr3_nt: TGCGCCAGCAGCTTGGGGACAGAGTTCTACGAGCAGTACTTC; cdr3_aa: CASSLGTEFYEQYF
j_call: TRBJ1-5; clone_size: -; d_call: -; v_call: TRBV2; cdr3_length: 15; cdr3_nt: TGTGCCAGCAGTGTAGTCCGGTATAGCAATCAGCCCCAGCATTTT; cdr3_aa: CASSVVRYSNQPQHF
j_call: TRBJ2-2; clone_size: many; d_call: -; v_call: TRBV29-1; cdr3_length: 13; cdr3_nt: TGCAGCGGAGGATTACTAGGGACCGGGGAGCTGTTTTTT; cdr3_aa: CSGGLLGTGELFF
j_call: TRBJ2-1; clone_size: -; d_call: -; v_call: TRBV10-1; cdr3_length: 13; cdr3_nt: TGCGCCAGCAGTCTGGACAGAACCAATGAGCAGTTCTTC; cdr3_aa: CASSLDRTNEQFF
j_call: TRBJ2-1; clone_size: few; d_call: TRBD2; v_call: TRBV5-1; cdr3_length: 16; cdr3_nt: TGCGCCAGCAGCGCGGGCTCTAGCGGGAGGGACAATGAGCAGTTCTTC; cdr3_aa: CASSAGSSGRDNEQFF
j_call: TRBJ2-2; clone_size: -; d_call: -; v_call: TRBV12-3/TRBV12-4; cdr3_length: 15; cdr3_nt: TGTGCCAGCAGAATCCCGGGACGGAGCGCCGGGGAGCTGTTTTTT; cdr3_aa: CASRIPGRSAGELFF
j_call: TRBJ2-3; clone_size: -; d_call: TRBD1; v_call: TRBV28; cdr3_length: 17; cdr3_nt: TGTGCCAGCAGCCCCTCCGGGACAGTCCTTAGCACAGATACGCAGTATTTT; cdr3_aa: CASSPSGTVLSTDTQYF
j_call: TRBJ2-1; clone_size: few; d_call: TRBD1; v_call: TRBV6-1; cdr3_length: 14; cdr3_nt: TGTGCCAGCAAGGGAGGCAGGGGGCTTAATGAGCAGTTCTTC; cdr3_aa: CASKGGRGLNEQFF
j_call: TRBJ2-1; clone_size: few; d_call: TRBD2; v_call: TRBV7-3; cdr3_length: 16; cdr3_nt: TGTGCCAGCAGCTTACGGGCGGGACTAGCGGAGAATGAGCAGTTCTTC; cdr3_aa: CASSLRAGLAENEQFF
j_call: TRBJ1-4; clone_size: -; d_call: -; v_call: TRBV6-5; cdr3_length: 15; cdr3_nt: TGTGCCAGCAGTTGGGTACAGCTCCCCTTAGGAAAACTGTTTTTT; cdr3_aa: CASSWVQLPLGKLFF
j_call: TRBJ2-7; clone_size: -; d_call: TRBD2; v_call: TRBV5-1; cdr3_length: 15; cdr3_nt: TGCGCCAGCAGCACGCAAGGGACTAGCGGGAAGGAGCAGTACTTC; cdr3_aa: CASSTQGTSGKEQYF